This TCR beta chain appears in the sequencing data of a study of regulatory T cells in long-lasting Graves disease. Combining iRepertoire HTBI primers with Arm-PCR of CDR3 regions, the authors built TCR beta libraries. TCRdb reprocessed the multiplex PCR reads with MiXCR, giving one entry per CDR3 protein. Among roughly 500,000 distinct CDR3 sequences listed, approximately 13% were seen once. Germline V gene sequence: CDR1 DFQATT, CDR2 SNEGSKA (reference sequence). V lost 6 bases and J lost 5; bases outside the gene matches: 12. This CDR3 is 15 amino acids long. This clonotype turned up a few times. Noted time point: newly diagnosed GD, antithyroid drugs for less than 3 months. PBMCs provided the RNA from which the TCR library was made. These data were also filed under a second study, of T cells in Graves' hyperthyroidism and ophthalmopathy.

This TCR was sampled from a man younger than 40 with Graves disease. The J gene is TRBJ2-3, the V gene TRBV20-1; 9 bases match TRBD2. This specimen consisted of peripheral blood mononuclear cells (PBMCs), obtained at new diagnosis, from a patient treated with antithyroid drugs. CDR3 nucleotide sequence: TGCAGTGCCGTGGGTGGCGGGAGGGCTGGAGATACGCAGTATTTT. It specifies CSAVGGGRAGDTQYF.